The 4 T cell receptor beta chains reported below all come from one sample, sequenced in a study of shared clonotypes between healthy human individuals. CD45RO negativity and positive selection for CCR7 defined naive CD8 cells, a population that excluded terminally differentiated effector memory CD45RA+ cells. Only in-frame clones appear in the TCRdb table, and some are missing; sequencing was by immunoSEQ multiplex PCR. The sample carries about 2,200,000 clones, about 92% recorded once. Sample: naive CD8+ T cells from PBMCs. Source of these receptors: a man between 18 and 29 years old in good health. Some clones in this sample may be carry-over from other donors' samples.

On this clone itself: Other DNA sequences of this sample code for an identical CDR3. The chain carries TRBV28 and TRBJ2-3, with D possibly being TRBD1 or TRBD2 (6 bases each). The length of the CDR3 is 15 residues. V was pared by 2 bases and J by 0 bases, with 9 bases between. CDR1 is MDHEN, CDR2 SYDVKM, per germline. CDR3 bases: TGTGCCAGCAGTTTACGGGGGCCAAGCACAGATACGCAGTATTTT. It translates to CASSLRGPSTDTQYF. The whole variable domain, filled in from reference TRBV28 and TRBJ2-3, reads DVKVTQSSRYLVKRTGEKVFLECVQDMDHENMFWYRQDPGLGLRLIYFSYDVKMKEKGDIPEGYSVSREKKERFSLILESASTNQTSMYLCASSLRGPSTDTQYFGPGTRLTVL.

J is TRBJ2-7 and V is TRBV27; 11 nucleotides align to TRBD1. This CDR3 has 14 amino acids. CDR1 and CDR2 (germline): MNHEY, SMNVEV (reference sequence). Trimming cost V 6 bases and J 6 bases; bases outside gene matches: 7. The CDR3 reads CASSWTGGPSEQYF. The CDR3 nucleotides are TGTGCCAGCAGCTGGACAGGGGGCCCTTCCGAGCAGTACTTC.

This sequence joins TRBV6-5 and TRBJ2-7; D remains ambiguous. The CDR3 length is 10 residues. The ends were cut back, 7 bases at V and 6 bases at J, with 7 bases in the middle. The germline gives CDR1 MNHEY, CDR2 SVGAGI. CDR3: CASTGLEQYF. CDR3 nucleotides: TGTGCCAGCACTGGGCTCGAGCAGTACTTC.

The gene calls are TRBV7-3 and TRBJ2-3; D call uncertain. The CDR3 has 13 amino acids. Germline loops: CDR1 SGHTA, CDR2 FQGTGA. V gave up 5 bases and J gave up 5 bases, with 11 bases separating them. The CDR3: CASSPIYGDTQYF. The CDR3 coding sequence is TGTGCCAGCAGCCCAATCTATGGAGATACGCAGTATTTT. Drawing the rest from reference TRBV7-3 and TRBJ2-3, the complete variable domain is GAGVSQTPSNKVTEKGKYVELRCDPISGHTALYWYRQSLGQGPEFLIYFQGTGAADDSGLPNDRFFAVRPEGSVSTLKIQRTERGDSAVYLCASSPIYGDTQYFGPGTRLTVL.